The 21 T cell receptor beta chains in this list originate from one sample, sequenced in a study of shared clonotypes between healthy human individuals. Here immunoSEQ multiplex PCR was the method, and the copy in TCRdb shows in-frame clones only, minus some. The sample includes approximately 1,500,000 clones, 98% seen only once; the top ten take roughly 0.45%. Sequencing was carried out using naive CD4+ T cells sorted from blood. The sample's subset: CD45RA+ positively selected. Source of these receptors: a man aged 25-45 years in good health.

The chain combines TRBV9 with TRBJ2-1; TRBD2 matches 12 bases. The V gene's germline CDR1 is SGDLS and CDR2 YYNGEE. Losses at the gene ends were 1 base for V and 5 bases for J; bases not matched to a gene: 4. This CDR3 is 16 amino acids long. The CDR3: CASSVTLAGGNNEQFF. For the CDR3, the DNA is TGTGCCAGCAGCGTAACCCTAGCGGGAGGGAACAATGAGCAGTTCTTC. The full variable domain, rest sourced from reference TRBV9 and TRBJ2-1, is DSGVTQTPKHLITATGQRVTLRCSPRSGDLSVYWYQQSLDQGLQFLIQYYNGEERAKGNILERFSAQQFPDLHSELNLSSLELGDSALYFCASSVTLAGGNNEQFFGPGTRLTVL.

The genes are TRBV4-3 and TRBJ1-1, with D uncertain. This CDR3 contains 13 residues. Trimming left V 5 bases short and J 0 bases short, with 7 bases between. Germline V gives CDR1 LGHNA, CDR2 YSLEER. CDR3 bases: TGCGCCAGCAGCACCCAACTGAACACTGAAGCTTTCTTT. As protein: CASSTQLNTEAFF.

This clone occurred once. The rearrangement links TRBV5-6 to TRBJ2-1; D call uncertain. CDR3 length: 12 amino acids. Trimming took off 0 bases at V and 9 bases at J, with 7 bases between the two ends. Germline V gives CDR1 SGHDT, CDR2 YYEEEE. For the CDR3, the DNA is TGTGCCAGCAGCTTGGTTGCGGCTGAGCAGTTCTTC. Its protein is CASSLVAAEQFF.

The rearrangement uses TRBV6-1 and TRBJ2-1; possibly TRBD1 for D (7 bases). V lost 7 bases to trimming and J lost 7 bases, with 14 bases between them. The length of the CDR3 is 13 residues. Germline V gene data show CDR1 as MNHNS and CDR2 as SASEGT. CDR3 amino acids: CASTPGGWNEQFF. In DNA, the CDR3 is TGTGCCAGCACGCCAGGGGGGTGGAATGAGCAGTTCTTC.

The rearrangement joins TRBV5-1 to TRBJ2-7; 7 bases map to TRBD1. The V segment lost 4 bases and the J segment 0 bases; nucleotides outside the gene matches: 4. Germline assignment: CDR1 SGHRS and CDR2 YFSETQ. The CDR3 loop spans 14 amino acids. The CDR3 nucleotides are TGCGCCAGCAGCAATGGGGACAGCTCCTACGAGCAGTACTTC. Translating it yields CASSNGDSSYEQYF.

The chain uses TRBV7-6 and TRBJ2-7; 10 bases agree with TRBD1. The CDR3 totals 14 residues. CDR1 is SGHVS and CDR2 is FNYEAQ in the germline V gene. Germline trimming cut 6 bases from V and 6 bases from J; bases unmatched to any gene: 8. CDR3 residues: CASSSPGQGLEQYF. CDR3 in DNA: TGTGCCAGCAGTTCACCGGGACAGGGGCTCGAGCAGTACTTC.

The chain employs TRBV11-2 and TRBJ2-7, with D perhaps matching TRBD2 (6 bases). V was clipped by 1 base and J by 2 bases, with 18 bases between them. CDR3 size: 17 residues. From germline, CDR1 is SGHAT and CDR2 FQNNGV. The CDR3 DNA is TGTGCCAGCAGCTTAGGGGTCGGAGGGACGAATACCTACGAGCAGTACTTC. Its protein product is CASSLGVGGTNTYEQYF.

This chain uses TRBV15 with TRBJ1-1; D not resolved. Between the trimmed V and J ends, which lost 0 bases and 4 bases, there was a span of 9 bases. Germline CDR1 reads LNHNV; CDR2 reads YYDKDF (reference sequence). The CDR3 is 14 amino acids. CDR3: CATSRDHVGTEAFF. Here the CDR3 DNA reads TGTGCCACCAGCAGAGATCACGTTGGCACTGAAGCTTTCTTT.

This clone was counted once. V usage is TRBV6-5 and J usage is TRBJ2-3; the D call may be TRBD1 or TRBD2 (5 bases each). The ends were cut back, 2 bases at V and 1 base at J, with 7 bases in the middle. The CDR3 runs 14 residues. The germline gives CDR1 MNHEY, CDR2 SVGAGI. CDR3 sequence: CASSYRDGTDTQYF. CDR3 DNA: TGTGCCAGCAGTTACCGGGACGGCACAGATACGCAGTATTTT.

The chain joins TRBV6-5 to TRBJ1-5; 7 nucleotides match TRBD1. Per germline, CDR1 MNHEY and CDR2 SVGAGI. After removal of 6 bases from V and 5 bases from J, the junction contained 7 bases not matched to a gene. This CDR3 has 14 amino acids. CDR3 DNA sequence: TGTGCCAGCAGCTTCAGGACAGGCGATCAGCCCCAGCATTTT. It is translated as CASSFRTGDQPQHF.

CDR3 protein: CASSPRTGAGDQPQHF. The CDR3, as DNA: TGTGCCAGTAGTCCCAGGACAGGGGCGGGCGATCAGCCCCAGCATTTT. The V gene is TRBV19, the J gene TRBJ1-5; TRBD1 matches 9 bases. This CDR3 contains 16 residues. V shed 5 bases, J shed 5 bases, and the junction held 10 bases outside the gene matches. Germline values: CDR1 LNHDA, CDR2 SQIVND (reference sequence).

V gene TRBV27 combines with J gene TRBJ2-2; D gene uncertain. The length of the CDR3 is 13 residues. Germline assignment: CDR1 MNHEY and CDR2 SMNVEV (reference sequence). Trimming stripped 2 bases from V and 8 bases from J, with 9 bases between. In nucleotides, the CDR3 is TGTGCCAGCAGTTTAGAGGTGCATGGGGAGCTGTTTTTT. Protein product: CASSLEVHGELFF.

V is TRBV27 and J is TRBJ2-2, with a possible D match to TRBD2 (5 bases). CDR3 length equals 15 residues. Per germline, CDR1 MNHEY and CDR2 SMNVEV (reference sequence). V was clipped by 1 base and J by 4 bases, with 10 bases between them. CDR3 sequence: CASSLLSGSTGELFF. The CDR3 region has the DNA TGTGCCAGCAGTTTATTGTCGGGAAGCACCGGGGAGCTGTTTTTT.

This clone is a singleton in its sample. The chain recombines TRBV19 with TRBJ1-2; D may be TRBD1 (5 bases). Trimming removed 3 bases at V and 6 bases at J, with 17 bases between. The germline gives CDR1 LNHDA, CDR2 SQIVND (reference sequence). The CDR3 contains 15 residues. Here the CDR3 reads CASSMRAREGNGYTF. In DNA, the CDR3 is TGTGCCAGTAGTATGCGAGCCAGGGAGGGGAATGGCTACACCTTC. Together with reference TRBV19 and TRBJ1-2, the CDR3 gives the full variable domain: DGGITQSPKYLFRKEGQNVTLSCEQNLNHDAMYWYRQDPGQGLRLIYYSQIVNDFQKGDIAEGYSVSREKKESFPLTVTSAQKNPTAFYLCASSMRAREGNGYTFGSGTRLTVV.

V is TRBV9 and J is TRBJ2-2; possible D gene TRBD2, 5 bases. CDR3 length: 15 residues. CDR1 and CDR2 from the germline V gene are SGDLS and YYNGEE. Trimming removed 0 bases from V and 6 bases from J, with 12 bases in between. CDR3: CASSVAGFHAGELFF. DNA of the CDR3: TGTGCCAGCAGCGTAGCGGGGTTCCATGCCGGGGAGCTGTTTTTT.

The V call is TRBV28, the J call TRBJ2-1; TRBD1 or TRBD2 may be the D gene (5 bases each). Germline lookup yields CDR1 MDHEN and CDR2 SYDVKM. V lost 2 bases and J 10 bases, leaving 12 bases between the germline ends. The CDR3 consists of 13 residues. The CDR3 sequence is CASSLLGTSEQFF. In DNA form, the CDR3 reads TGTGCCAGCAGTTTACTTGGGACCTCAGAGCAGTTCTTC.

This chain joins TRBV7-8 and TRBJ2-3, with D hard to call. Trimming removed 5 bases from V and 9 bases from J, with 9 bases in between. The germline V gene has CDR1 SGHVS and CDR2 FQNEAQ. The CDR3 is 11 residues long. This chain's CDR3 is CASSPTATQYF. For the CDR3, the DNA is TGTGCCAGCAGCCCGACGGCGACGCAGTATTTT.

The chain recombines TRBV4-1 with TRBJ2-7, with TRBD2 matching over 10 bases. Germline CDR1 reads MGHRA; CDR2 reads YSYEKL. J gave up 4 bases and V 2 bases, and 5 bases lay outside the gene matches. This CDR3 spans 15 amino acids. DNA of the CDR3: TGCGCCAGCAGCCAACTAGCGGGAGTTTTATACGAGCAGTACTTC. This gives the protein CASSQLAGVLYEQYF.

The chain has TRBV5-6 and TRBJ2-7, with TRBD2 matching over 7 bases. After removal of 2 bases from V and 4 bases from J, the junction contained 12 bases not matched to a gene. CDR3 length: 16 residues. Germline-derived CDR1 and CDR2 are SGHDT and YYEEEE. The CDR3 sequence: CASSFGMGGAQYEQYF. CDR3 nucleotides: TGTGCCAGCAGCTTCGGCATGGGAGGGGCCCAGTACGAGCAGTACTTC.

CDR3 amino acids: CASSIGRGFSGRTEQFF. CDR3 nucleotide sequence: TGTGCCAGCAGCATCGGAAGGGGGTTTAGCGGGAGGACCGAGCAGTTCTTC. V and J are TRBV11-2 and TRBJ2-1; 10 nucleotides match TRBD2. CDR1 is SGHAT and CDR2 is FQNNGV in the germline V gene. The ends lost 5 bases at V and 10 bases at J; junction bases unmatched: 17. CDR3 length: 17 residues. The full variable domain, its missing parts supplied by reference TRBV11-2 and TRBJ2-1, is EAGVAQSPRYKIIEKRQSVAFWCNPISGHATLYWYQQILGQGPKLLIQFQNNGVVDDSQLPKDRFSAERLKGVDSTLKIQPAKLEDSAVYLCASSIGRGFSGRTEQFFGPGTRLTVL.

The chain has TRBV19 and TRBJ1-4; D is perhaps TRBD1 (6 bases). Trimming took off 3 bases at V and 7 bases at J, with 12 bases between the two ends. The length of the CDR3 is 14 residues. Germline V lookup: CDR1 LNHDA, CDR2 SQIVND (reference sequence). The DNA for the CDR3 is TGTGCCAGTAGTATCAGGCAGGGGAGTGAAAAACTGTTTTTT. Translation: CASSIRQGSEKLFF.